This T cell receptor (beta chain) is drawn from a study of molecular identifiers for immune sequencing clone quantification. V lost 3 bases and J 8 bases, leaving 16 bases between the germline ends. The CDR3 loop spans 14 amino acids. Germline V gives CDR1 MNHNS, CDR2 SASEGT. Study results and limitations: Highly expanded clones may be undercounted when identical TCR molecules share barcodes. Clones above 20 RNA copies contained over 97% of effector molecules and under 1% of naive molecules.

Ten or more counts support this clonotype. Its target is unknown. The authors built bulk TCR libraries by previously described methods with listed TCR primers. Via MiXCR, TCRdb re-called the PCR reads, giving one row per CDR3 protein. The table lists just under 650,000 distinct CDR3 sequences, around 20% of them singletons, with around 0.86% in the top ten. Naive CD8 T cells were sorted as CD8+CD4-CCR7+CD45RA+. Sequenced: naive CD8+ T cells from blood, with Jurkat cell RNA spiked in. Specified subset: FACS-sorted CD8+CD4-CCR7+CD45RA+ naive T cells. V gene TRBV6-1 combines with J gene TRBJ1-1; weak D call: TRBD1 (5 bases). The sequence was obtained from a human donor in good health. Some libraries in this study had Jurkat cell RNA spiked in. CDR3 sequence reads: CASSDIGAGQEAFF. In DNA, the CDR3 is TGTGCCAGCAGTGATATAGGGGCAGGCCAAGAAGCTTTCTTT.